This TCR beta chain was documented in a study of cytomegalovirus exposure and HLA in healthy donors. Some clones are missing from TCRdb's copy, which holds only in-frame ones; the method was immunoSEQ multiplex PCR. The sample lists fewer than 200,000 clones, around 84% occurring once. This CDR3 is 13 amino acids long. In germline, CDR1 is GTSNPN, CDR2 SVGIG (reference sequence). Trimming at V came to 8 bases and at J to 2 bases, leaving 6 bases not matched to a gene. In regard to this clone: No antigen is known for it.

Study results and caveats: Whilst most TCR sequences proved rare, a subset of public TCRs occurred across many donors. There were a few CMV-associated chains whose specificity for CMV antigens was confirmed in vitro. TCR beta chains numbering 164 were designated cytomegalovirus-associated. First-cohort TCR clusters tended to co-occur in the approximately 110 validation repertoires, a later analysis found.

The sequence derives from a man aged 18 to 29 in good health and CMV-seropositive. Sequencing was performed on PBMCs. This chain joins TRBV30 and TRBJ2-3, with 8 bases lining up with TRBD2. The CDR3 bases are TGTGCCACCACTAGCGGAAACACAGATACGCAGTATTTT. Its protein is CATTSGNTDTQYF. The full variable domain, with the rest looked up from reference TRBV30 and TRBJ2-3, is SQTIHQWPATLVQPVGSPLSLECTVEGTSNPNLYWYRQAAGRGLQLLFYSVGIGQISSEVPQNLSASRPQDRQFILSSKKLLLSDSGFYLCATTSGNTDTQYFGPGTRLTVL.